The 23 T cell receptor beta chains given below trace back to one sample, sequenced in a study of T cells after posttransplantation cyclophosphamide. TCRdb's copy holds only in-frame clones and misses some; the assay was immunoSEQ multiplex PCR. The data show about 28,000 clones, about nine tenths seen once. Sequencing was carried out using PBMCs. The receptors come from a man in his forties or fifties.

There are a few counts of this clone. This chain connects TRBV6-6 to TRBJ2-5, with D unclear. Trimming removed 0 bases from V and 5 bases from J, with 7 bases in between. CDR3 length: 13 residues. The germline V gene encodes CDR1 MNHNY and CDR2 SVGAGI (reference sequence). CDR3 residues: CASSYSLVETQYF. CDR3 bases: TGTGCCAGCAGTTACTCCCTAGTGGAGACCCAGTACTTC.

This clone has a handful of counts. The genes are TRBV5-5 and TRBJ2-7, with 7 bases identical to TRBD2. Per germline, CDR1 SGHKS and CDR2 YYEKEE (reference sequence). The V and J ends lost 1 base and 2 bases, in that order; junction bases with no gene match: 3. This CDR3 is built from 14 residues. The CDR3 protein is CASSLRGEAYEQYF. The CDR3 bases are TGTGCCAGCAGCTTGCGGGGGGAGGCCTACGAGCAGTACTTC.

The rearrangement links TRBV5-6 to TRBJ2-5; TRBD1 might be the D (5 bases). Matching the DNA end better, TRBJ2-7 makes the J call doubtful. Germline V gene lookup returns CDR1 SGHDT and CDR2 YYEEEE. The CDR3 consists of 14 residues. The CDR3 loop reads CASSLDRLSYEQYF. For the CDR3, the DNA is TGTGCCAGCAGCTTGGACAGGCTCTCCTACGAGCAGTACTTC.

The J gene is TRBJ1-1, the V gene TRBV6-5; the match to TRBD1 covers 7 bases. CDR1 and CDR2 (germline): MNHEY, SVGAGI. The trim removed 6 bases at V and 6 bases at J, leaving 7 bases unmatched. This CDR3 comprises 13 residues. CDR3 loop: CASRRQGTAEAFF. The CDR3 nucleotides are TGTGCCAGCAGACGACAGGGTACCGCTGAAGCTTTCTTT.

This chain links TRBV27 with TRBJ2-7, with D maybe TRBD1 (6 bases). Trimming pared 3 bases from V and 3 bases from J, leaving 15 bases between. Germline V gene data show CDR1 as MNHEY and CDR2 as SMNVEV (reference sequence). The CDR3 runs to 15 residues. CDR3 sequence reads: CASSLGMTGVYEQYF. The DNA of the CDR3 is TGTGCCAGCAGTTTGGGGATGACAGGTGTCTACGAGCAGTACTTC.

The chain is built from TRBV14 and TRBJ1-2; tentative D call: TRBD1 (6 bases). Germline CDR1 reads SGHDN; CDR2 reads FVKESK. V lost 6 bases and J 4 bases, leaving 15 bases between the germline ends. This CDR3 spans 14 amino acids. The CDR3 DNA follows: TGTGCCAGCAGTCCGGACAGAGGAGCCTATGGCTACACCTTC. The encoded protein is CASSPDRGAYGYTF.

The rearrangement joins TRBV6-5 to TRBJ1-2; 7 positions match TRBD1. The germline CDR1 and CDR2 sequences are MNHEY and SVGAGI. V lost 6 bases to trimming and J lost 3 bases; unmatched junction nucleotides: 10. The CDR3 consists of 15 residues. The CDR3, as DNA: TGTGCCAGCAGCCACCAGGGGGGAGTTCACTATGGCTACACCTTC. It specifies CASSHQGGVHYGYTF.

The rearrangement links TRBV2 to TRBJ1-5; D may be TRBD1 (6 bases). Germline loops: CDR1 SNHLY, CDR2 FYNNEI. The V and J ends lost 2 bases and 5 bases respectively, with 13 bases between them. This CDR3 spans 15 amino acids. CDR3 region: CASSERTVRYQPQHF. The CDR3 nucleotides read TGTGCCAGCAGTGAACGGACAGTTAGGTATCAGCCCCAGCATTTT.

The V and J genes are TRBV19 and TRBJ2-7; D possibly corresponds to TRBD2 (5 bases). CDR1 is LNHDA, CDR2 SQIVND, per germline (reference sequence). Between the trimmed V and J ends, which lost 1 base and 4 bases, there was a span of 11 bases. CDR3 length equals 14 residues. This CDR3 is CASSIGSGKYEQYF. CDR3 DNA sequence: TGTGCCAGTAGTATAGGTTCGGGGAAGTACGAGCAGTACTTC.

This chain uses TRBV11-3 with TRBJ2-7, with D possibly being TRBD1 (5 bases). V lost 3 bases and J lost 0, with 9 bases in between. Germline values: CDR1 SGHNT, CDR2 YENEEA. The CDR3 spans 14 residues. The CDR3 DNA reads TGTGCCAGCAGCTTTAGGGGTTCCTCCTACGAGCAGTACTTC. The encoded protein is CASSFRGSSYEQYF. Supplemented by reference TRBV11-3 and TRBJ2-7, the full variable domain reads EAGVVQSPRYKIIEKKQPVAFWCNPISGHNTLYWYLQNLGQGPELLIRYENEEAVDDSQLPKDRFSAERLKGVDSTLKIQPAELGDSAVYLCASSFRGSSYEQYFGPGTRLTVT.

The V gene is TRBV30, the J gene TRBJ1-1, with 10 bases fitting TRBD1. Germline trimming cut 4 bases from V and 0 bases from J; bases unmatched to any gene: 11. CDR1 is GTSNPN and CDR2 is SVGIG in the germline V gene (reference sequence). The CDR3 extends over 17 amino acids. The CDR3: CAWKPGQGRFMNTEAFF. The CDR3 coding sequence is TGTGCCTGGAAACCGGGACAGGGGCGCTTCATGAACACTGAAGCTTTCTTT. Using reference TRBV30 and TRBJ1-1 for the parts outside the CDR3, the full variable domain is SQTIHQWPATLVQPVGSPLSLECTVEGTSNPNLYWYRQAAGRGLQLLFYSVGIGQISSEVPQNLSASRPQDRQFILSSKKLLLSDSGFYLCAWKPGQGRFMNTEAFFGQGTRLTVV.

The chain is built from TRBV5-8 and TRBJ1-1; the match to TRBD1 covers 9 bases. Trimming took 4 bases from V and 1 from J; bases not matched to a gene: 5. The CDR3 spans 15 residues. Per germline, CDR1 SGHTS and CDR2 YDEGEE. The CDR3 region has the DNA TGTGCCAGCAGCCGGACGGGACAGGGGAACACTGAAGCTTTCTTT. As protein: CASSRTGQGNTEAFF.

The chain uses TRBV7-2 and TRBJ1-1; 8 bases agree with TRBD1. The junction had 1 base not matched to a gene; V was cut back by 1 base and J by 6 bases. The CDR3 loop spans 13 amino acids. Germline V CDR1 and CDR2: SGHTA, FQGNSA. This chain's CDR3 is CASSLEQGAEAFF. The CDR3 nucleotides read TGTGCCAGCAGCTTAGAACAGGGGGCTGAAGCTTTCTTT.

The chain is built from TRBV2 and TRBJ2-7, with 11 bases lining up with TRBD2. This CDR3 region has 14 residues. V lost 6 bases and J lost 3; bases outside the gene matches: 4. CDR1 is SNHLY, CDR2 FYNNEI, per germline. The CDR3 DNA reads as TGTGCCAGCAGAGCCACTAGCGGGGGCTACGAGCAGTACTTC. Amino acid sequence: CASRATSGGYEQYF. The whole variable domain, filled in from reference TRBV2 and TRBJ2-7, reads EPEVTQTPSHQVTQMGQEVILRCVPISNHLYFYWYRQILGQKVEFLVSFYNNEISEKSEIFDDQFSVERPDGSNFTLKIRSTKLEDSAMYFCASRATSGGYEQYFGPGTRLTVT.

The CDR3 spells CASSQDRSAYTEAFF. The CDR3 region has the DNA TGCGCCAGCAGCCAAGATCGCAGCGCTTACACTGAAGCTTTCTTT. The gene calls are TRBV4-1 and TRBJ1-1; D is undetermined. Germline-derived CDR1 and CDR2 are MGHRA and YSYEKL. V was cut by 0 bases and J by 3 bases, with 11 bases left in between. The CDR3 covers 15 residues.

The V and J genes are TRBV7-9 and TRBJ1-2; a possible D gene is TRBD1 (5 bases). This CDR3 is 16 amino acids long. Trimming left V 5 bases short and J 8 bases short, with 24 bases between. CDR1 and CDR2 from the germline V gene are SEHNR and FQNEAQ (reference sequence). This CDR3 reads CASSPGGGRNTGGYTF. The CDR3 DNA is TGTGCCAGCAGCCCGGGGGGGGGACGGAACACGGGGGGCTACACCTTC.

The chain joins TRBV9 to TRBJ2-3, with TRBD2 identical over 9 bases. Germline V gene data show CDR1 as SGDLS and CDR2 as YYNGEE. J gave up 4 bases and V 2 bases, and 8 bases lay outside the gene matches. This CDR3 region has 16 residues. The CDR3 loop is CASSVLAGVMADTQYF. CDR3 nucleotides: TGTGCCAGCAGCGTCTTAGCGGGAGTGATGGCAGATACGCAGTATTTT.

The chain joins TRBV30 to TRBJ1-3; D is possibly TRBD1 (6 bases). V lost 7 bases and J 0 bases, leaving 13 bases between the germline ends. There are 14 residues in the CDR3. CDR1 GTSNPN and CDR2 SVGIG come from the germline V gene (reference sequence). The CDR3: CASPGHNSGNTIYF. CDR3 nucleotides: TGTGCCTCCCCGGGACACAACTCTGGAAACACCATATATTTT.

V and J are TRBV7-2 and TRBJ1-1; D is unresolved. The germline gives CDR1 SGHTA, CDR2 FQGNSA. Trimming took off 3 bases at V and 8 bases at J, with 13 bases between the two ends. The CDR3 runs 13 residues. DNA for the CDR3: TGTGCCAGCAGCTTGGAGCTACGCGCCGAAGCTTTCTTT. It translates to CASSLELRAEAFF.

The chain links TRBV5-1 to TRBJ2-7, with 7 nucleotides matching TRBD1. Germline V gene data show CDR1 as SGHRS and CDR2 as YFSETQ. Germline trimming cut 4 bases from V and 6 bases from J; bases unmatched to any gene: 10. The CDR3 extends over 14 amino acids. CDR3 loop: CASSPIDRASEQYF. Here the CDR3 DNA reads TGCGCCAGCAGCCCGATAGACAGGGCCAGCGAGCAGTACTTC.

The V and J genes are TRBV9 and TRBJ2-3; 9 bases map to TRBD2. Germline assignment: CDR1 SGDLS and CDR2 YYNGEE. V lost 0 bases, J lost 2 bases, and 10 bases stayed unmatched. The CDR3 runs 18 residues. CDR3 residues: CASSVGGAGGLSTDTQYF. The CDR3, as DNA: TGTGCCAGCAGCGTAGGAGGAGCGGGAGGCCTCTCCACAGATACGCAGTATTTT.

The rearrangement joins TRBV7-2 to TRBJ1-4; 7 bases agree with TRBD1. This CDR3 region has 16 residues. In germline, CDR1 is SGHTA, CDR2 FQGNSA. J gave up 10 bases and V 1 base, and 12 bases lay outside the gene matches. CDR3 in amino acids: CASSLVFGGDRGKLFF. The CDR3 bases are TGTGCCAGCAGCTTAGTTTTTGGTGGGGACAGAGGAAAACTGTTTTTT.

The rearrangement links TRBV2 to TRBJ1-4; TRBD1 matches 8 bases. In germline, CDR1 is SNHLY, CDR2 FYNNEI. V gave up 2 bases and J gave up 6 bases; unmatched junction bases: 5. This CDR3 is built from 15 residues. Here the CDR3 reads CASSELGTGDEKLFF. DNA for the CDR3: TGTGCCAGCAGTGAACTAGGGACAGGAGATGAAAAACTGTTTTTT.